The sequence of this T cell receptor (beta chain) was determined in a study of shared clonotypes between healthy human individuals. General study findings and limits: What limited the represented genetic and exposure-history diversity was the small number of donors.

The V gene lost 0 bases and the J gene lost 3 bases, with 7 bases spanning the gap. CDR1 is LGHNA, CDR2 YNFKEQ, per germline. The CDR3 consists of 14 residues. With regard to this clone: Its target is not known.

Repertoires were generated with immunoSEQ multiplex PCR, while TCRdb's copy carries only in-frame clones and drops some. The sample has 450,000 to 500,000 clones; roughly 80% are singletons. Each donor was a Caucasian adult residing in Nashville, Tennessee. The sequenced sample consisted of PBMCs. The chain carries TRBV4-2 and TRBJ2-3; no clear D gene. This TCR came from a woman aged 40 to 55 in good health. Some clones in this sample may be carry-over from other donors' samples. The CDR3 loop reads CASSQDRWTDTQYF. CDR3 DNA sequence: TGTGCCAGCAGCCAAGATAGATGGACAGATACGCAGTATTTT.